Below are 10 T cell receptor beta chains sequenced from a single sample in a study of graft-versus-host responses after intestinal transplantation. TCRdb's copy holds only in-frame clones and misses some; the assay was immunoSEQ multiplex PCR. The sample records about 88,000 clones, approximately 89% being singletons. For these TCRs, the target antigens are not known. The input for sequencing was unstimulated CD4+ T cells sorted from spleen or lymph node cells, taken before transplant. These receptors all stem from a human donor who was the organ donor for an intestinal transplant.

The V gene is TRBV10-3, the J gene TRBJ2-1; 11 bases are shared with TRBD2. Germline CDR1 reads ENHRY; CDR2 reads SYGVKD. With 6 bases clipped from V and 4 bases from J, the junction kept 5 bases outside the gene matches. The CDR3 spans 15 residues. The CDR3 region is CAISFRLAGYNEQFF. Written as DNA, the CDR3 is TGTGCCATCAGCTTCAGACTAGCGGGGTACAATGAGCAGTTCTTC.

The V call is TRBV29-1, the J call TRBJ2-5, with a possible D match to TRBD2 (5 bases). The germline gives CDR1 SQVTM, CDR2 ANQGSEA. The CDR3 totals 12 residues. V lost 3 bases, J lost 5 bases, and 10 bases lay in between. Here the CDR3 DNA reads TGCAGCGTTGAGGACTTCGGGGAGACCCAGTACTTC. Its translation: CSVEDFGETQYF.

This sequence joins TRBV7-9 and TRBJ2-1; 9 bases are shared with TRBD2. The V segment lost 4 bases and the J segment 8 bases; nucleotides outside the gene matches: 12. Germline CDR1 and CDR2: SEHNR and FQNEAQ (reference sequence). This CDR3 has 16 residues. CDR3 protein: CASSSGLAGFQDEQFF. The CDR3 nucleotides are TGTGCCAGCAGCTCGGGCCTAGCGGGATTTCAGGATGAGCAGTTCTTC.

The count of this clone is one. The chain links TRBV11-2 to TRBJ1-1; tentatively, D is TRBD1 (5 bases). This CDR3 has 14 amino acids. Germline V gene data show CDR1 as SGHAT and CDR2 as FQNNGV. Trimming removed 1 base at V and 2 bases at J, with 8 bases between. For the CDR3, the DNA is TGTGCCAGCAGCTTAGGAAGGGGAAACACTGAAGCTTTCTTT. This codes for CASSLGRGNTEAFF.

This rearrangement joins TRBV6-1 to TRBJ1-2; the match to TRBD1 covers 9 bases. CDR3 size: 14 residues. Per the germline V gene, CDR1 is MNHNS and CDR2 is SASEGT. With V trimmed by 7 bases and J by 6 bases, 9 bases remained unmatched. CDR3 residues: CASINPGQGNGYTF. The CDR3, as DNA: TGTGCCAGCATTAATCCGGGACAGGGTAATGGCTACACCTTC.

The chain employs TRBV2 and TRBJ1-1; 7 positions match TRBD1. J lost 7 bases, V lost 7 bases, and 12 bases had no gene match. In germline, CDR1 is SNHLY, CDR2 FYNNEI. CDR3 length: 14 amino acids. CDR3 sequence: CASIPQAGGFEAFF. DNA of the CDR3: TGTGCCAGCATACCCCAGGCAGGGGGGTTTGAAGCTTTCTTT.

V gene TRBV19 combines with J gene TRBJ1-1; TRBD1 aligns across 7 bases. The CDR3 has 17 amino acids. Looked up from germline, CDR1 is LNHDA and CDR2 is SQIVND (reference sequence). V shed 4 bases, J shed 0 bases, and the junction held 11 bases outside the gene matches. The CDR3 nucleotides read TGTGCCAGTAGTACCCTTCCGGGACAGAGGATGAACACTGAAGCTTTCTTT. This translates into CASSTLPGQRMNTEAFF.

This rearrangement joins TRBV4-2 to TRBJ2-1, with TRBD2 identical over 10 bases. CDR3 length: 19 residues. Trimming removed 0 bases from V and 9 bases from J; junction bases left unmatched: 17. Germline CDR1 is LGHNA and CDR2 is YNFKEQ. The CDR3 sequence: CASSQESRVWLAGVLEQFF. In DNA, the CDR3 is TGTGCCAGCAGCCAAGAATCCCGCGTGTGGCTAGCGGGAGTACTTGAGCAGTTCTTC.

J is TRBJ1-2 and V is TRBV6-6; a possible D gene is TRBD1 (6 bases). The CDR3 spans 12 residues. Looked up from germline, CDR1 is MNHNY and CDR2 is SVGAGI (reference sequence). V lost 9 bases and J lost 6, with 14 bases in between. The chain's CDR3 is CASRQGSHGYTF. The CDR3 nucleotides are TGTGCCAGTCGGCAGGGGAGTCATGGCTACACCTTC.

The chain combines TRBV29-1 with TRBJ1-2; D gene uncertain. Looked up from germline, CDR1 is SQVTM and CDR2 is ANQGSEA. The V and J ends lost 4 bases and 0 bases respectively, with 9 bases between them. This CDR3 contains 13 residues. The CDR3 sequence is CSVGAGSNYGYTF. The CDR3 DNA is TGCAGCGTTGGAGCAGGTTCTAACTATGGCTACACCTTC. The full variable domain, in which reference TRBV29-1 and TRBJ1-2 provide the parts outside the CDR3, is SAVISQKPSRDICQRGTSLTIQCQVDSQVTMMFWYRQQPGQSLTLIATANQGSEATYESGFVIDKFPISRPNLTFSTLTVSNMSPEDSSIYLCSVGAGSNYGYTFGSGTRLTVV.